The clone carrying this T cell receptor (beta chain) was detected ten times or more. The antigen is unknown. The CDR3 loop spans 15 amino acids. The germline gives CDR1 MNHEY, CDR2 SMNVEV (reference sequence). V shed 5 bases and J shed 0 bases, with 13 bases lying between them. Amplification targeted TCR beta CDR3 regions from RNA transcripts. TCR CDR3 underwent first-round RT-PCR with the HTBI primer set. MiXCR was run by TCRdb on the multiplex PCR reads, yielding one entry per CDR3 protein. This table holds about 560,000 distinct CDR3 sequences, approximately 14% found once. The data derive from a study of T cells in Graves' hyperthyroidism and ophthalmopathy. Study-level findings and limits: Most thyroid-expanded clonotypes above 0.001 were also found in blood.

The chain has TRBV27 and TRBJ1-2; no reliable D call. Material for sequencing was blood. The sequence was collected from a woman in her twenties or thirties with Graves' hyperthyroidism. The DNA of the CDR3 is TGTGCCAGCAGTCAACTTTCCAACGCTAACTATGGCTACACCTTC. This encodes CASSQLSNANYGYTF.